Each of the 18 T cell receptor beta chains below was sequenced from the same sample in a study of T-cell reconstitution after alpha-beta-depleted transplantation in children. Unique molecular identifiers were used in preparing the TCRbeta library. TCRdb independently ran MiXCR on the PCR reads; one entry per CDR3 protein. The sample lists about 210,000 distinct CDR3 sequences, approximately 15% occurring once. The starting material was PBMCs, mostly from graft donor cells, obtained 360 days after TCRalphabeta/CD19-depleted stem cell transplant. These receptors were taken from a male patient under 10 years old who had a stem cell transplant for acute lymphoblastic leukemia, so the T cells may come from the graft donor.

The genes are TRBV29-1 and TRBJ2-2, with 9 positions matching TRBD1. Germline CDR1 and CDR2: SQVTM and ANQGSEA. This CDR3 contains 12 residues. V trimming: 7 bases; J trimming: 6 bases; junction bases outside the gene matches: 3. CDR3 bases: TGCAGCGCCCGACAGGGGGCCGGGGAGCTGTTTTTT. Translating gives CSARQGAGELFF.

This clonotype was detected a few times. This sequence joins TRBV15 and TRBJ2-1; no clear D. The V gene lost 7 bases and the J gene lost 5 bases, with 12 bases spanning the gap. CDR1 and CDR2 from the germline V gene are LNHNV and YYDKDF (reference sequence). The CDR3 has 13 residues. The CDR3 DNA reads TGTGCCACCAAGCCCCCCGGCCACAATGAGCAGTTCTTC. Protein: CATKPPGHNEQFF.

The CDR3 sequence: CASSQDPPGAGQGAYEQYF. CDR3 DNA: TGTGCCAGCAGCCAAGACCCCCCGGGGGCGGGACAGGGAGCCTACGAGCAGTACTTC. J is TRBJ2-7 and V is TRBV3-1; 9 positions match TRBD1. Trimming at V came to 0 bases and at J to 2 bases, leaving 14 bases not matched to a gene. Germline V gene sequence: CDR1 LGHDT, CDR2 YNNKEL (reference sequence). The CDR3 length is 19 residues.

This clonotype was recorded at least ten times. The chain joins TRBV27 to TRBJ1-1; TRBD1 matches at 7 bases. The CDR3 is made up of 17 amino acids. Per the germline V gene, CDR1 is MNHEY and CDR2 is SMNVEV (reference sequence). Trimming took 5 bases from V and 5 from J; bases not matched to a gene: 17. The DNA of the CDR3 is TGTGCCAGCAGTCAACCGACAGGGACCAGAACGGAGACTGAAGCTTTCTTT. It yields the protein CASSQPTGTRTETEAFF.

This clonotype was observed a few times. V is TRBV3-1 and J is TRBJ2-7; D is perhaps TRBD1 (6 bases). This CDR3 is built from 12 residues. Between the trimmed V and J ends, which lost 4 bases and 7 bases, there was a span of 11 bases. The germline V gene encodes CDR1 LGHDT and CDR2 YNNKEL (reference sequence). In DNA form, the CDR3 reads TGTGCCAGCAGCCGTATAGGGGGAGAGCAGTACTTC. This encodes CASSRIGGEQYF.

This clonotype was observed at least ten times. The chain joins TRBV27 to TRBJ2-1, with 8 bases lining up with TRBD2. From germline, CDR1 is MNHEY and CDR2 SMNVEV (reference sequence). The CDR3 consists of 16 residues. The V and J ends lost 9 bases and 0 bases, in that order; junction bases with no gene match: 10. Here the CDR3 DNA reads TGTGCCAGTGACTATCGGGGGGGAAACTCCTACAATGAGCAGTTCTTC. Its translation: CASDYRGGNSYNEQFF.

This chain uses TRBV5-1 with TRBJ2-5; 8 bases match TRBD1. Per the germline V gene, CDR1 is SGHRS and CDR2 is YFSETQ. With 5 bases clipped from V and 3 bases from J, the junction kept 6 bases outside the gene matches. The CDR3 covers 14 residues. The DNA for the CDR3 is TGCGCCAGCAGGGCAGGGGGCCAAGAAGAGACCCAGTACTTC. Protein product: CASRAGGQEETQYF.

This clonotype was found a few times. This chain connects TRBV13 to TRBJ2-7, with 7 bases lining up with TRBD2. The trim removed 4 bases at V and 4 bases at J, leaving 7 bases unmatched. Looked up from germline, CDR1 is PRHDT and CDR2 is FYEKMQ (reference sequence). The CDR3 is made up of 14 amino acids. CDR3 sequence reads: CASSSSGETYEQYF. CDR3 in DNA: TGTGCCAGCAGCTCGAGCGGGGAGACTTACGAGCAGTACTTC.

V gene TRBV18 combines with J gene TRBJ2-5; D remains unclear. This CDR3 contains 12 residues. The V gene's germline CDR1 is KGHSH and CDR2 LQKENI. The V end lost 4 bases, the J end lost 3 bases, and 6 bases lay between the germline ends. CDR3 nucleotide sequence: TGTGCCAGCTCACGTTCGGAAGAGACCCAGTACTTC. Translation gives CASSRSEETQYF.

The genes are TRBV6-6 and TRBJ1-1; no reliable D call. The CDR3 has 13 residues. Germline loops: CDR1 MNHNY, CDR2 SVGAGI (reference sequence). The ends were cut back, 6 bases at V and 3 bases at J, with 11 bases in the middle. CDR3 nucleotide sequence: TGTGCCAGCAGACTCTCAGGTGACACTGAAGCTTTCTTT. This translates into CASRLSGDTEAFF.

The chain is built from TRBV11-2 and TRBJ2-5; tentative D call: TRBD2 (6 bases). Trimming left V 1 base short and J 2 bases short, with 11 bases between. Per germline, CDR1 SGHAT and CDR2 FQNNGV. The CDR3 is made up of 15 amino acids. The CDR3 here is CASSLVGRFQETQYF. The CDR3 DNA sequence: TGTGCCAGCAGCTTAGTAGGGAGGTTTCAAGAGACCCAGTACTTC. Drawing the rest from reference TRBV11-2 and TRBJ2-5, the complete variable domain is EAGVAQSPRYKIIEKRQSVAFWCNPISGHATLYWYQQILGQGPKLLIQFQNNGVVDDSQLPKDRFSAERLKGVDSTLKIQPAKLEDSAVYLCASSLVGRFQETQYFGPGTRLLVL.

This clonotype showed up just a few times. This chain links TRBV28 with TRBJ1-1; D not resolved. Germline V gene lookup returns CDR1 MDHEN and CDR2 SYDVKM. V was trimmed by 5 bases and J by 2 bases, leaving 15 bases between them. This CDR3 contains 15 residues. The CDR3 nucleotides are TGTGCCAGCAGTGCCCCGGGGTCCTTTAACACTGAAGCTTTCTTT. Amino acid sequence: CASSAPGSFNTEAFF.

This clonotype came up many times. J is TRBJ2-2 and V is TRBV15; TRBD2 aligns across 7 bases. The CDR3 is made up of 17 amino acids. Trimming at V came to 6 bases and at J to 4 bases, leaving 14 bases not matched to a gene. Per the germline V gene, CDR1 is LNHNV and CDR2 is YYDKDF (reference sequence). The CDR3 DNA follows: TGTGCCACCAGGTTAACGCCGGGGGGAGTGTTCACCGGGGAGCTGTTTTTT. Protein sequence: CATRLTPGGVFTGELFF.

This clonotype was seen only a few times. J is TRBJ2-2 and V is TRBV2; D perhaps matches TRBD1 (8 bases). V lost 8 bases and J lost 5, with 27 bases in between. From germline, CDR1 is SNHLY and CDR2 FYNNEI. This CDR3 contains 18 residues. DNA of the CDR3: TGTGCCAGCTGTTTCTCCCTGTCCGGACAGGGAGGGACCGGGGAGCTGTTTTTT. Protein product: CASCFSLSGQGGTGELFF.

V usage is TRBV10-3 and J usage is TRBJ2-3; a possible D gene is TRBD2 (6 bases). The CDR3 totals 14 residues. The germline V gene encodes CDR1 ENHRY and CDR2 SYGVKD. The germline V and J ends were trimmed by 2 bases and 1 base, with 7 bases remaining between them. Written as DNA, the CDR3 is TGTGCCATCAGTGAGGGGGAGGGCACAGATACGCAGTATTTT. This gives the protein CAISEGEGTDTQYF.

Concerning this clonotype: Without the conserved terminal phenylalanine or tryptophan, this CDR3 likely stems from a read error. The rearrangement joins TRBV10-3 to TRBJ2-1; possibly TRBD1 or TRBD2 for D (5 bases each). Between the trimmed V and J ends, which lost 6 bases and 3 bases, there was a span of 15 bases. CDR3 size: 15 residues. Germline CDR1 reads ENHRY; CDR2 reads SYGVKD. CDR3 protein: CAIRRDGTYYNEQFS. In DNA, the CDR3 is TGTGCCATCAGGAGGGACGGAACTTACTACAATGAGCAGTTCTCC.

This clonotype was seen more than once but under ten times. The chain combines TRBV4-2 with TRBJ2-2; 8 bases are a match to TRBD1. The CDR3 has 18 residues. Germline V lookup: CDR1 LGHNA, CDR2 YNFKEQ. J gave up 2 bases and V 4 bases, and 12 bases lay outside the gene matches. CDR3 loop: CASSPDLRTGKNTGELFF. In DNA, the CDR3 is TGTGCCAGCAGCCCCGATCTACGGACAGGGAAAAACACCGGGGAGCTGTTTTTT.

The chain uses TRBV10-3 and TRBJ2-7; a weak D match, TRBD1 (5 bases). The CDR3 runs 15 residues. Germline values: CDR1 ENHRY, CDR2 SYGVKD. V dropped 0 bases and J dropped 6 bases, with 15 bases sitting between them. The CDR3 DNA reads as TGTGCCATCAGTGAGTCACCCAGGGATTCGGTCGAGCAGTACTTC. Its protein is CAISESPRDSVEQYF.